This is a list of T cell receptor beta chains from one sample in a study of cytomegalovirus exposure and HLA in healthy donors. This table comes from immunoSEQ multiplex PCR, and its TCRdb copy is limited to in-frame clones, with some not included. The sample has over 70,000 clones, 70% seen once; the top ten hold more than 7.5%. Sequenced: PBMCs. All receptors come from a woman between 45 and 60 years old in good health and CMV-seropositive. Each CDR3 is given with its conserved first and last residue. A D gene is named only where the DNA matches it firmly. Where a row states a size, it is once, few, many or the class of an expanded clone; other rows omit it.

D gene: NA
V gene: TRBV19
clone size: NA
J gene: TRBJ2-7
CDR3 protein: CASSPLVSYEQYF
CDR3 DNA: TGTGCCAGTAGTCCACTAGTATCCTACGAGCAGTACTTC

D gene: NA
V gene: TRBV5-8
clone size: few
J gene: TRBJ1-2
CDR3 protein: CASTRSPQDNYGYTF
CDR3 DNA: TGTGCCAGCACCAGATCCCCACAGGATAACTATGGCTACACCTTC

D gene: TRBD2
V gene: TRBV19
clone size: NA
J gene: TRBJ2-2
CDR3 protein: CASSVSGRGYTGELFF
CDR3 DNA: TGTGCCAGTAGTGTCAGCGGGAGGGGTTACACCGGGGAGCTGTTTTTT

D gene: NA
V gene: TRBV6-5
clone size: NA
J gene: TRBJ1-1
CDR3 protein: CASSWQGGMDTEAFF
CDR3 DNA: TGTGCCAGCAGTTGGCAGGGCGGGATGGACACTGAAGCTTTCTTT

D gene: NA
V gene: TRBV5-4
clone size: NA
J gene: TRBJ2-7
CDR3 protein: CASSSAFGEQGNYEQYF
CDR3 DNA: TGTGCCAGCAGCTCTGCTTTCGGAGAACAGGGAAACTACGAGCAGTACTTC

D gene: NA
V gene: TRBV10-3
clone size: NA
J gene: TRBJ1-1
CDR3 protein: CAISEASQNTEAFF
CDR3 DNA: TGTGCCATCAGTGAAGCTAGCCAAAACACTGAAGCTTTCTTT

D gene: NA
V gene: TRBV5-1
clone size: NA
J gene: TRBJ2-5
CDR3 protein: CASSATAETQYF
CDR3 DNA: TGCGCCAGCAGCGCCACAGCCGAGACCCAGTACTTC

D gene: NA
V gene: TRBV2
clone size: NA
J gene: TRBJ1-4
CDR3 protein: CASRDNNEKLFF
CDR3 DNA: TGTGCCAGCAGGGACAATAATGAAAAACTGTTTTTT

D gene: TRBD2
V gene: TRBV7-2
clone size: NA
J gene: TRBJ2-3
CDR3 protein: CASSYGLARERADTQYF
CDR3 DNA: TGTGCCAGCAGCTACGGACTAGCGAGGGAGCGGGCAGATACGCAGTATTTT

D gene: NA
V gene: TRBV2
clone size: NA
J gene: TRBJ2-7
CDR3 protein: CASSEGPSPYEQYF
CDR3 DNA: TGTGCCAGCAGTGAGGGGCCCTCTCCTTACGAGCAGTACTTC

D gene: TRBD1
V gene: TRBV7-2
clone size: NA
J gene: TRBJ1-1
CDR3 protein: CASSPQGAGGHTEAFF
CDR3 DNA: TGTGCCAGCAGCCCCCAGGGGGCAGGGGGCCACACTGAAGCTTTCTTT

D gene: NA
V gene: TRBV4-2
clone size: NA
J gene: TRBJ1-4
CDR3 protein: CASSQEGLSKLFF
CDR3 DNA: TGTGCCAGCAGCCAGGAGGGCCTCTCGAAACTGTTTTTT

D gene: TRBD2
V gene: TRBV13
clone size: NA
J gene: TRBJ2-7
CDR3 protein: CASSAQGLGMIEQYF
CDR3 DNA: TGTGCCAGCAGCGCCCAGGGACTAGGAATGATCGAGCAGTACTTC

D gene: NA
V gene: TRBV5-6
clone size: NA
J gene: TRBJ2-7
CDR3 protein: CASSLSSDDEQYF
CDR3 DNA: TGTGCCAGCAGCTTGTCTTCAGATGACGAGCAGTACTTC

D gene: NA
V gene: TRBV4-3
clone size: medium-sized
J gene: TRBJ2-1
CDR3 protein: CASSQEDRANNEQFF
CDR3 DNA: TGCGCCAGCAGCCAAGAGGACAGAGCTAACAATGAGCAGTTCTTC

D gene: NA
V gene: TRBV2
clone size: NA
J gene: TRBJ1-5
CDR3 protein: CASNGVSNQPQHF
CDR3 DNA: TGTGCCAGCAACGGGGTTAGCAATCAGCCCCAGCATTTT

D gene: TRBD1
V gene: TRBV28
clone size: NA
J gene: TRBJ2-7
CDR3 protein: CASSPYGQAHTYEQYF
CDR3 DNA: TGTGCCAGCAGTCCGTATGGACAGGCCCACACCTACGAGCAGTACTTC

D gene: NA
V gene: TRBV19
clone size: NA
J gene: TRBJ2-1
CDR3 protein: CASSIWIRQPNEQFF
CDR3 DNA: TGTGCCAGTAGTATATGGATCAGACAACCTAATGAGCAGTTCTTC

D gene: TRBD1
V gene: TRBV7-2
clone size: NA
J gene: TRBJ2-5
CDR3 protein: CASSFRDRQETQYF
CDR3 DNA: TGTGCCAGCAGCTTCCGGGACAGACAAGAGACCCAGTACTTC

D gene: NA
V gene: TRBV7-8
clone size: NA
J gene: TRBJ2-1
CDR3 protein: CASSLSSAISSREQFF
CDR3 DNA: TGTGCCAGCAGCCTATCTAGCGCCATCTCCTCAAGAGAGCAGTTCTTC

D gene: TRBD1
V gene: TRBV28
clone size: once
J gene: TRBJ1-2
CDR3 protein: CASSARQGRGYTF
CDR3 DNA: TGTGCCAGCAGTGCCCGACAGGGCAGGGGCTACACCTTC

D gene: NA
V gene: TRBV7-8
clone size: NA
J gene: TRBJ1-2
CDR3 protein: CASSLEGQIPYGYTF
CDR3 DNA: TGTGCCAGCAGCTTAGAAGGACAGATCCCCTATGGCTACACCTTC

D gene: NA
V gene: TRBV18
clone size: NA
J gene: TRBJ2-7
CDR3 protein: CASSPPAGQGPYEQYF
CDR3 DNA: TGTGCCAGCTCACCACCGGCAGGGCAAGGGCCCTACGAGCAGTACTTC

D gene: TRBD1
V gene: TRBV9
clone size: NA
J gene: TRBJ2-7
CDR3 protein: CASSGGATGVIPYEQYF
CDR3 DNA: TGTGCCAGCAGCGGAGGGGCGACAGGGGTCATCCCCTACGAGCAGTACTTC

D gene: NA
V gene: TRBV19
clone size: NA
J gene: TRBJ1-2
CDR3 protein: CASRTADLYGYTF
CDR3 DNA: TGTGCCAGTCGGACAGCGGACCTCTATGGCTACACCTTC

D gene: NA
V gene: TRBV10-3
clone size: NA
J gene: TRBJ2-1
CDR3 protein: CAISDRQTFNEQFF
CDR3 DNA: TGTGCCATCAGTGACCGACAGACCTTCAATGAGCAGTTCTTC

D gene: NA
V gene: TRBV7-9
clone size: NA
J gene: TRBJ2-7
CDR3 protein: CASSLAIYEQYF
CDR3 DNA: TGTGCCAGCAGCTTAGCCATCTACGAGCAGTACTTC

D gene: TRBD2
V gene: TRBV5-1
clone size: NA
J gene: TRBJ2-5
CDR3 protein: CASSPITGGGVEETQYF
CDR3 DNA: TGCGCCAGCAGCCCCATAACCGGCGGGGGGGTGGAAGAGACCCAGTACTTC

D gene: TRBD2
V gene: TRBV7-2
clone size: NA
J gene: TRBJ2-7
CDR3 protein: CASSPELAGGYEQYF
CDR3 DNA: TGTGCCAGCAGCCCCGAACTAGCGGGAGGGTACGAGCAGTACTTC

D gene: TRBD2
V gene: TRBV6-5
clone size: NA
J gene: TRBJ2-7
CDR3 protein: CASSYSTSGPYEQYF
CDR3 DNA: TGTGCCAGCAGTTACTCAACTAGCGGTCCCTACGAGCAGTACTTC

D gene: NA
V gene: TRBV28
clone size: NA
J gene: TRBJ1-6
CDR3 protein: CASSGGGSGLSSPLHF
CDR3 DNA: TGTGCCAGCAGTGGGGGCGGGTCTGGGCTCAGTTCACCCCTCCACTTT

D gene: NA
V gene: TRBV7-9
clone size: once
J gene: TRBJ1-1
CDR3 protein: CASSHRARATEAFF
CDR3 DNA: TGTGCCAGCAGCCATAGGGCGAGGGCCACTGAAGCTTTCTTT

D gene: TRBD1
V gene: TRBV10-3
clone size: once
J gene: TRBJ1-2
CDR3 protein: CAISETGVGQEGYGYTF
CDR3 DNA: TGTGCCATCAGTGAGACGGGGGTAGGACAGGAGGGATATGGCTACACCTTC

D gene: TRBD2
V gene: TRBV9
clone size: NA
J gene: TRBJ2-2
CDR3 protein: CASSVGPVRRTSVGNTGELFF
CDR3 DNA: TGTGCCAGCAGCGTAGGACCTGTGCGGCGTACTAGCGTGGGGAACACCGGGGAGCTGTTTTTT

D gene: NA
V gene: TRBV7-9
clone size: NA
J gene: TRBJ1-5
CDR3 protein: CASSPRGGGNQPQHF
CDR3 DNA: TGTGCCAGCAGCCCCCGGGGAGGGGGCAATCAGCCCCAGCATTTT

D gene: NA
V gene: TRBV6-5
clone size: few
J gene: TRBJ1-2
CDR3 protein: CASSTPTFYGYTF
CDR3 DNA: TGTGCCAGCAGCACACCGACTTTTTATGGCTACACCTTC

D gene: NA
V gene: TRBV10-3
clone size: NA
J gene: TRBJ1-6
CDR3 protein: CAISDRDTNSPLHF
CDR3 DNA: TGTGCCATCAGTGACCGGGATACTAATTCACCCCTCCACTTT

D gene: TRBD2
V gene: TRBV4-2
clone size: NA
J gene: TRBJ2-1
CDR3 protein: CASSQGGRADEQFF
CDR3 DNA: TGTGCCAGCAGCCAGGGCGGGAGGGCGGATGAGCAGTTCTTC

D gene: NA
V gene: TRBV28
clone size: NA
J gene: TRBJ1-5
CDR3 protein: CASTPARSGTGGQPQHF
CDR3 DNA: TGTGCCAGCACCCCAGCTCGGTCAGGGACGGGGGGTCAGCCCCAGCATTTT

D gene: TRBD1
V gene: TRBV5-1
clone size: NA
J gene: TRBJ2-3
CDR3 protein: CASSGTGFTDTQYF
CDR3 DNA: TGCGCCAGCTCGGGGACAGGCTTCACAGATACGCAGTATTTT

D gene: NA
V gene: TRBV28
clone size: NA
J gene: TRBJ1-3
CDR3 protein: CASSPQGPGNTIYF
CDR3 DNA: TGTGCCAGCAGTCCACAGGGACCTGGAAACACCATATATTTT